The next 10 T cell receptor beta chains were all read from a single sample in a study of blood T cell repertoires in COVID-19. Here immunoSEQ multiplex PCR was the method, and the copy in TCRdb shows in-frame clones only, minus some. The profile shows 240,000 or so clones, about four fifths of them singletons. Sample: peripheral blood. The source is a woman younger than 35 with acute or convalescent COVID-19.

V and J are TRBV7-9 and TRBJ2-7, with a weak D call TRBD2 (7 bases). The ends were cut back, 5 bases at V and 4 bases at J, with 18 bases in the middle. Germline V gene lookup returns CDR1 SEHNR and CDR2 FQNEAQ (reference sequence). There are 15 residues in the CDR3. The CDR3 sequence is CASSPGPGGRYEQYF. In DNA, the CDR3 is TGTGCCAGCAGCCCAGGGCCGGGGGGCCGGTACGAGCAGTACTTC.

There are many counts of this clone. The chain combines TRBV5-1 with TRBJ2-1; the D gene is possibly TRBD2 (5 bases). Trimming pared 4 bases from V and 8 bases from J, leaving 19 bases between. CDR1 and CDR2 (germline): SGHRS, YFSETQ. This CDR3 comprises 15 residues. Here the CDR3 reads CASSPRGMGWDEQFF. CDR3 sequence (DNA): TGCGCCAGCAGCCCACGGGGAATGGGTTGGGATGAGCAGTTCTTC.

The chain recombines TRBV27 with TRBJ2-7; the D gene is possibly TRBD1 (5 bases). Germline CDR1 reads MNHEY; CDR2 reads SMNVEV (reference sequence). V shed 0 bases and J shed 0 bases, with 12 bases lying between them. This CDR3 has 16 amino acids. The DNA for the CDR3 is TGTGCCAGCAGTTTATCGATTGGGGCCCGCTCCTACGAGCAGTACTTC. It encodes CASSLSIGARSYEQYF.

The chain is built from TRBV11-2 and TRBJ1-3; D may be TRBD1 (5 bases). CDR3 size: 16 residues. Deletions cut 0 bases from V and 3 bases from J, with 12 bases between. The germline V gene encodes CDR1 SGHAT and CDR2 FQNNGV. The CDR3 bases are TGTGCCAGCAGCTTAGATCGAGCAGGGTTTGGAAACACCATATATTTT. This sequence encodes CASSLDRAGFGNTIYF.

The V gene is TRBV7-3, the J gene TRBJ2-1, with a tentative D call TRBD2 (6 bases). The germline V gene encodes CDR1 SGHTA and CDR2 FQGTGA. This CDR3 contains 16 residues. Trimming removed 3 bases at V and 0 bases at J, with 12 bases between. The CDR3 protein is CASSFKLASSYNEQFF. The DNA for the CDR3 is TGTGCCAGCAGCTTTAAACTAGCTAGCTCCTACAATGAGCAGTTCTTC.

The rearrangement uses TRBV6-2 or TRBV6-3 and TRBJ2-7, with 10 positions matching TRBD2. The V and J ends lost 0 bases and 7 bases, in that order; junction bases with no gene match: 9. The CDR3 extends over 16 amino acids. Germline V gives CDR1 MNHEY, CDR2 SVGEGT. CDR3 protein: CASSYSEAGGPGEQYF. The CDR3 nucleotides are TGTGCCAGCAGTTACTCTGAAGCGGGAGGGCCCGGGGAGCAGTACTTC.

This chain connects TRBV27 to TRBJ1-2; D may be TRBD1 (6 bases). The germline gives CDR1 MNHEY, CDR2 SMNVEV (reference sequence). The CDR3 loop spans 15 amino acids. V was cut by 0 bases and J by 4 bases, with 12 bases left in between. CDR3 sequence: CASSLSLDRPYGYTF. The CDR3 region has the DNA TGTGCCAGCAGTTTATCCCTAGACAGGCCCTATGGCTACACCTTC.

This chain links TRBV11-3 with TRBJ1-5, with D hard to call. The CDR3 loop spans 15 amino acids. Germline CDR1 reads SGHNT; CDR2 reads YENEEA. Trimming removed 4 bases at V and 5 bases at J, with 15 bases between. CDR3 nucleotide sequence: TGTGCCAGCAGCTCCGACCACCTAGCAGATCAGCCCCAGCATTTT. It codes for CASSSDHLADQPQHF.

The V call is TRBV19, the J call TRBJ1-5; 9 bases fit TRBD1. This CDR3 is built from 12 residues. V dropped 7 bases and J dropped 7; count of bases not matched to a gene: 2. Germline V lookup: CDR1 LNHDA, CDR2 SQIVND (reference sequence). The CDR3 DNA follows: TGTGCCAGTATGGGGACAGGGCAGCCCCAGCATTTT. Translation: CASMGTGQPQHF.

The J gene is TRBJ1-6, the V gene TRBV11-2; D possibly corresponds to TRBD1 (6 bases). Trimming removed 1 base at V and 6 bases at J, with 13 bases between. Germline V gene data show CDR1 as SGHAT and CDR2 as FQNNGV. The CDR3 totals 16 residues. CDR3 DNA: TGTGCCAGCAGCTTAGCGCAGGGGTACGGTAATTCACCCCTCCACTTT. Translation gives CASSLAQGYGNSPLHF.